Below, 15 T cell receptor beta chains from the same sample are listed, as sequenced in a study of T cells after yellow fever vaccination. TCRdb ran MiXCR on the 5' RACE reads and lists one entry per CDR3 protein. The sample includes approximately 300,000 distinct CDR3 sequences, around 6.8% of them seen just once. The source material was PBMCs, sampled approximately 40 days after the first yellow fever vaccination. The receptors stem from a man aged 18 to 30 who received the YFV17D yellow fever vaccine.

The rearrangement joins TRBV7-2 to TRBJ1-6, with 8 bases matching TRBD1. Per the germline V gene, CDR1 is SGHTA and CDR2 is FQGNSA. J gave up 10 bases and V 5 bases, and 16 bases lay outside the gene matches. The CDR3 is 17 amino acids. CDR3 coding DNA: TGTGCCAGCAGCCCCATTTGGGACAGGTCCTACGGGTCACCCCTCCACTTT. Encoded protein: CASSPIWDRSYGSPLHF.

The V call is TRBV5-1, the J call TRBJ2-1; 8 nucleotides agree with TRBD2. CDR3 length equals 16 residues. With V trimmed by 0 bases and J by 3 bases, 5 bases remained unmatched. Germline V gene sequence: CDR1 SGHRS, CDR2 YFSETQ. As DNA, the CDR3 is TGCGCCAGCAGCTTGGCCGAGGCGGGGGGCTACAATGAGCAGTTCTTC. This encodes CASSLAEAGGYNEQFF.

This clonotype turned up a few times. This chain links TRBV6-5 with TRBJ2-7; D not resolved. Germline V gene lookup returns CDR1 MNHEY and CDR2 SVGAGI. This CDR3 contains 15 residues. V was cut by 2 bases and J by 0 bases, with 11 bases left in between. CDR3 DNA: TGTGCCAGCAGTTACACTCGCCTTAGCTCCTACGAGCAGTACTTC. Translated, it gives CASSYTRLSSYEQYF.

There are a few counts of this clonotype. The gene calls are TRBV20-1 and TRBJ2-7; D not certain. Trimming pared 8 bases from V and 4 bases from J, leaving 15 bases between. The length of the CDR3 is 12 residues. Germline V gene lookup returns CDR1 DFQATT and CDR2 SNEGSKA (reference sequence). In DNA form, the CDR3 reads TGCAGTCCTAACCTTGGATCATACGAGCAGTACGTC. Protein product: CSPNLGSYEQYV.

This clonotype was detected ten times or more. V usage is TRBV11-2 and J usage is TRBJ2-2, with D possibly TRBD1 on 5 matching bases. The CDR3 loop spans 14 amino acids. Germline V gives CDR1 SGHAT, CDR2 FQNNGV. Trimming took 0 bases from V and 6 from J, leaving 8 bases between them. This CDR3 is CASSLDGAPGELFF. The DNA of the CDR3 is TGTGCCAGCAGCTTAGATGGGGCGCCCGGGGAGCTGTTTTTT.

This clonotype was observed at least ten times. A junction boundary mismatches the germline segment, possibly from a read error. The chain recombines TRBV7-6 with TRBJ2-7, with D possibly matching TRBD1 (5 bases). The CDR3 loop spans 14 amino acids. In germline, CDR1 is SGHVS, CDR2 FNYEAQ. CDR3 nucleotide sequence: TGTGCCAGCAGCTTAGGGGGCACGTCCTATGAGCAGTACTTC. Translating it yields CASSLGGTSYEQYF.

This clonotype was detected only a few times. The chain links TRBV4-1 to TRBJ1-2; 7 bases are a match to TRBD1. The CDR3 is made up of 15 amino acids. Germline CDR1 MGHRA, CDR2 YSYEKL. Trimming removed 2 bases from V and 5 bases from J; junction bases left unmatched: 8. The CDR3 protein is CASSQPTGSEYGYTF. The DNA of the CDR3 is TGCGCCAGCAGCCAACCGACAGGGAGCGAATATGGCTACACCTTC.

This clonotype was seen a handful of times. J is TRBJ2-5 and V is TRBV24-1; 9 bases are shared with TRBD1. The CDR3 length is 15 residues. V lost 1 base and J lost 5; bases outside the gene matches: 4. The germline V gene has CDR1 KGHDR and CDR2 SFDVKD. In DNA form, the CDR3 reads TGTGCCACCAGTGATTTACAGGGGGCCAAGGAGACCCAGTACTTC. It specifies CATSDLQGAKETQYF.

The gene calls are TRBV4-3 and TRBJ2-1, with TRBD2 identical over 7 bases. The CDR3 runs to 16 residues. V lost 4 bases, J lost 7 bases, and 13 bases stayed unmatched. Germline CDR1 LGHNA, CDR2 YSLEER. Here the CDR3 reads CASSRGRREAWNEQFF. The CDR3 nucleotides read TGCGCCAGCAGCCGAGGGAGACGGGAGGCTTGGAATGAGCAGTTCTTC.

Only a few counts were recorded for this clonotype. This rearrangement joins TRBV6-1 to TRBJ1-2, with 7 bases matching TRBD1. Germline V gene lookup returns CDR1 MNHNS and CDR2 SASEGT. V shed 7 bases and J 5 bases; nucleotides not matched to a gene: 13. This CDR3 has 15 amino acids. DNA for the CDR3: TGTGCCAGCACTCCAGGAAAGACAGGGTGGTATGGCTACACCTTC. Protein: CASTPGKTGWYGYTF.

This clonotype turned up a few times. The chain employs TRBV7-2 and TRBJ2-5; 7 bases agree with TRBD1. V was pared by 1 base and J by 0 bases, with 2 bases of the junction left unmatched. Germline values: CDR1 SGHTA, CDR2 FQGNSA. The CDR3 runs 15 residues. The CDR3 region is CASSLGGGYQETQYF. CDR3 coding DNA: TGTGCCAGCAGCTTAGGAGGGGGCTACCAAGAGACCCAGTACTTC.

This rearrangement joins TRBV4-1 to TRBJ2-3, with 7 bases lining up with TRBD2. J gave up 5 bases and V 2 bases, and 7 bases lay outside the gene matches. This CDR3 is built from 15 residues. CDR1 is MGHRA, CDR2 YSYEKL, per germline. The CDR3 sequence: CASSQRAGIQDTQYF. CDR3 in DNA: TGCGCCAGCAGCCAAAGAGCGGGGATTCAAGATACGCAGTATTTT.

The chain couples TRBV5-1 to TRBJ2-3, with a weak D call TRBD2 (6 bases). This CDR3 spans 16 amino acids. Trimming took off 3 bases at V and 5 bases at J, with 19 bases between the two ends. CDR1 and CDR2 (germline): SGHRS, YFSETQ. The CDR3 nucleotides are TGCGCCAGCAGCTCTTTTGACGGGGGTTTGGGAGATACGCAGTATTTT. It codes for CASSSFDGGLGDTQYF.

For the CDR3, the DNA is TGCAGTGCTAGAGAATCAGGGCCCAATTCACCCCTCCACTTT. Its protein is CSARESGPNSPLHF. The chain carries TRBV20-1 and TRBJ1-6; weak D call: TRBD1 (5 bases). CDR3 size: 14 residues. Trimming stripped 0 bases from V and 7 bases from J, with 10 bases between. CDR1 and CDR2 (germline): DFQATT, SNEGSKA (reference sequence).

The chain links TRBV20-1 to TRBJ1-1; the D is unclear. CDR3 length: 11 amino acids. V was trimmed by 2 bases and J by 5 bases, leaving 6 bases between them. Germline V gene data show CDR1 as DFQATT and CDR2 as SNEGSKA (reference sequence). CDR3 residues: CSARRKTEAFF. The DNA of the CDR3 is TGCAGTGCTAGACGAAAAACTGAAGCTTTCTTT.